This note documents a single T cell receptor beta chain sequence. Its antigen is unknown. This sample is part of a study of T cell responses to AZD1222 COVID-19 vaccine. Study results and caveats: With two AZD1222 doses given, Spike-specific TCR breadth and depth both rose.

Profiled with immunoSEQ multiplex PCR; TCRdb holds only in-frame clones, not every one. The data contain about 140,000 clones, 80% to 95% of them seen just once; the ten biggest clones take up about 5.9%. The CDR3 runs to 15 residues. Germline values: CDR1 LNHDA, CDR2 SQIVND (reference sequence). Trimming removed 4 bases at V and 0 bases at J, with 12 bases between. The TCR was taken from an adult who received the AZD1222 COVID-19 vaccine. The V gene is TRBV19, the J gene TRBJ1-1, with D hard to call. The source material was peripheral blood, sampled 28 days after the second AZD1222 dose. CDR3 loop: CASSKAETMNTEAFF. The CDR3 nucleotides are TGTGCCAGTAGTAAGGCAGAAACGATGAACACTGAAGCTTTCTTT.